What follows describes a single T cell receptor (beta chain). This entry is derived from a study of Ad26.COV2.S vaccination and SARS-CoV-2 variants. Study information: Donor had been placed in the Ad26.COV2.S arm of the COV1001 trial.

The CDR3 is made up of 15 amino acids. Germline V gives CDR1 LNHNV, CDR2 YYDKDF (reference sequence). Germline trimming cut 3 bases from V and 5 bases from J; bases unmatched to any gene: 9. Sample treatment: 15 to 20 received Ad26.COV2.S at low or high dose, single or two shots; roughly five received placebo; per-sample allocation not given. Samples analyzed were those drawn on day 63 after the first vaccine or placebo injection. Profiled with immunoSEQ multiplex PCR; TCRdb holds only in-frame clones, not every one. The sample has roughly 400,000 clones, roughly 90% seen once. Sequencing was performed on peripheral blood, taken in a trial of Ad26.COV2.S vaccine versus placebo. This sequence joins TRBV15 and TRBJ1-2; 7 nucleotides match TRBD1. The TCR originated in a person between 18 and 59 years old who received the Ad26.COV2.S COVID-19 vaccine or a placebo. CDR3 DNA: TGTGCCACCAGCAGGTACGGGACAGCCCTTTATGGCTACACCTTC. Translated: CATSRYGTALYGYTF.